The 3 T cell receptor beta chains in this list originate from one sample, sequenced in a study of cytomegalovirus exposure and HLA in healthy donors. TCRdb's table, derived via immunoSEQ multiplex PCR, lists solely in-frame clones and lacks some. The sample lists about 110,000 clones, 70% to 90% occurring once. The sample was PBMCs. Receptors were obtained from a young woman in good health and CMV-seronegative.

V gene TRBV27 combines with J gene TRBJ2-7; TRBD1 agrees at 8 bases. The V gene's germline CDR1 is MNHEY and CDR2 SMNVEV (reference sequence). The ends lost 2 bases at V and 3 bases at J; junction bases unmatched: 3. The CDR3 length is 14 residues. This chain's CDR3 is CASSLKQGGYEQYF. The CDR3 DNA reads TGTGCCAGCAGTTTAAAACAGGGGGGCTACGAGCAGTACTTC.

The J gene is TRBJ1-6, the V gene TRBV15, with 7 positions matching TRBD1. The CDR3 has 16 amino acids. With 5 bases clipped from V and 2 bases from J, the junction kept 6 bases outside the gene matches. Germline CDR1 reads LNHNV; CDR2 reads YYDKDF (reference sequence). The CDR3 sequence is CATSRTGTAYNSPLHF. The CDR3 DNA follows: TGTGCCACCAGCCGTACCGGGACAGCCTATAATTCACCCCTCCACTTT.

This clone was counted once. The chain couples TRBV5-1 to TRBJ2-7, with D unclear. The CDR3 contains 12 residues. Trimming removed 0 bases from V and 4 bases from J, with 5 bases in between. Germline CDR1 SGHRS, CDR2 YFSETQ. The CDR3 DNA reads TGCGCCAGCAGCTTGGCCCCATACGAGCAGTACTTC. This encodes CASSLAPYEQYF.